One sample yielded the 13 T cell receptor beta chains listed below, sequenced in a study of T cells in Graves' hyperthyroidism and ophthalmopathy. RNA transcripts were the template for amplifying TCR beta CDR3 regions. Using the HTBI primer set, a first-round RT-PCR was run on the TCR CDR3. TCRdb independently ran MiXCR on the multiplex PCR reads; one entry per CDR3 protein. The data hold nearly 750,000 distinct CDR3 sequences, with about 35% observed a single time. The sample was blood. The receptors stem from a woman between 35 and 50 years old with Graves' hyperthyroidism.

This clonotype was found many times. The rearrangement joins TRBV6-5 to TRBJ1-2; unclear D gene. Trimming shortened V by 6 bases and J by 4 bases, and 9 bases separated the two germline ends. Germline V gene data show CDR1 as MNHEY and CDR2 as SVGAGI. CDR3 length: 12 residues. The CDR3 coding sequence is TGTGCCAGCAGCCCCAACACCTATGGCTACACCTTC. Its protein product is CASSPNTYGYTF.

To note about this clonotype: The junction departs from germline at one end; a sequencing error may be responsible. The CDR3 here is CASSPRTLSSTEALF. CDR3 nucleotide sequence: TGTGCCAGTAGTCCAAGGACATTATCGAGCACTGAAGCTCTCTTT. The rearrangement joins TRBV19 to TRBJ1-1; D might be TRBD1 (5 bases). CDR1 and CDR2 from the germline V gene are LNHDA and SQIVND (reference sequence). CDR3 size: 15 residues.

The table lists this clonotype with many counts. The chain links TRBV20-1 to TRBJ2-7, with 9 bases that match TRBD2. Per germline, CDR1 DFQATT and CDR2 SNEGSKA (reference sequence). The CDR3 has 16 residues. The J segment lost 5 bases and the V segment lost 0 bases, leaving 11 bases of the junction unmatched. CDR3 in DNA: TGCAGTGCTAGAGATCTCGGAGCGGGGGGCGTCCACGAGCAGTACTTC. This encodes CSARDLGAGGVHEQYF.

This chain connects TRBV13 to TRBJ2-7, with 9 bases matching TRBD2. V lost 5 bases, J lost 2 bases, and 10 bases stayed unmatched. CDR3 length: 16 amino acids. The germline CDR1 and CDR2 sequences are PRHDT and FYEKMQ (reference sequence). The CDR3 DNA sequence: TGTGCCAGCAGCCCCCCCCGCGCGGGAGGGACCTACGAGCAGTACTTC. It specifies CASSPPRAGGTYEQYF.

This chain joins TRBV7-8 and TRBJ1-5, with D possibly matching TRBD1 (5 bases). The V end lost 5 bases, the J end lost 0 bases, and 14 bases lay between the germline ends. CDR3 length equals 16 residues. Germline V gene lookup returns CDR1 SGHVS and CDR2 FQNEAQ. The CDR3 loop is CASSPGGVLSNQPQHF. The CDR3 DNA follows: TGTGCCAGCAGCCCGGGGGGGGTTCTTAGCAATCAGCCCCAGCATTTT. Variable domain in full (rest from reference TRBV7-8 and TRBJ1-5): GAGVSQSPRYKVAKRGQDVALRCDPISGHVSLFWYQQALGQGPEFLTYFQNEAQLDKSGLPSDRFFAERPEGSVSTLKIQRTQQEDSAVYLCASSPGGVLSNQPQHFGDGTRLSIL.

The CDR3 coding sequence is TGTGCCAGCAGCTTAGGAGGGACCGTAGAAAAACTGTTTTTT. This encodes CASSLGGTVEKLFF. This rearrangement joins TRBV7-2 to TRBJ1-4; possibly TRBD1 for D (5 bases). CDR1 and CDR2 from the germline V gene are SGHTA and FQGNSA. V was trimmed by 1 base and J by 8 bases, leaving 11 bases between them. The CDR3 is 14 residues long.

This chain joins TRBV6-5 and TRBJ2-5; 8 nucleotides agree with TRBD1. This CDR3 region has 16 residues. V shed 2 bases, J shed 5 bases, and the junction held 10 bases outside the gene matches. The germline gives CDR1 MNHEY, CDR2 SVGAGI. CDR3 sequence: CASSYDRTGFGETQYF. CDR3 DNA sequence: TGTGCCAGCAGTTACGATAGGACAGGGTTTGGGGAGACCCAGTACTTC.

The chain has TRBV20-1 and TRBJ1-2; D possibly corresponds to TRBD1 (5 bases). The CDR3 is made up of 15 amino acids. Trimming removed 2 bases from V and 4 bases from J, with 17 bases in between. CDR1 is DFQATT, CDR2 SNEGSKA, per germline (reference sequence). CDR3 in amino acids: CSARQRGLSSYGYTF. DNA for the CDR3: TGCAGTGCTAGACAGCGGGGACTCTCGTCCTATGGCTACACCTTC.

Ten or more counts support this clonotype. This chain connects TRBV10-3 to TRBJ2-7, with TRBD2 matching 10 bases. Germline CDR1 is ENHRY and CDR2 is SYGVKD. The CDR3 contains 12 residues. V lost 4 bases to trimming and J lost 6 bases; unmatched junction nucleotides: 0. This CDR3 reads CAISGLAGEQYF. As DNA, the CDR3 is TGTGCCATCAGTGGACTAGCGGGCGAGCAGTACTTC.

In its sample, this clonotype was seen many times. The chain links TRBV7-9 to TRBJ1-1; 8 nucleotides match TRBD1. The V and J ends lost 5 bases and 4 bases, in that order; junction bases with no gene match: 12. Germline V gene data show CDR1 as SEHNR and CDR2 as FQNEAQ (reference sequence). The CDR3 extends over 16 amino acids. DNA for the CDR3: TGTGCCAGCAGCCACTACCCGACAGGGGCCGGCACTGAAGCTTTCTTT. It translates to CASSHYPTGAGTEAFF.

This chain uses TRBV3-1 with TRBJ1-2, with D possibly TRBD1 on 5 matching bases. Trimming shortened V by 0 bases and J by 7 bases, and 9 bases separated the two germline ends. CDR3 length: 13 amino acids. CDR1 and CDR2 (germline): LGHDT, YNNKEL (reference sequence). In DNA form, the CDR3 reads TGTGCCAGCAGCCAAGAGGGGGGAGGTGGCTACACCTTC. It specifies CASSQEGGGGYTF.

The rearrangement uses TRBV7-2 and TRBJ2-5; 13 nucleotides match TRBD2. CDR1 SGHTA and CDR2 FQGNSA come from the germline V gene. Losses at the gene ends were 5 bases for V and 5 bases for J; bases not matched to a gene: 11. This CDR3 region has 17 residues. The CDR3 loop is CASSQGLAGVQEETQYF. The CDR3 DNA follows: TGTGCCAGCAGCCAAGGACTAGCGGGAGTCCAGGAGGAGACCCAGTACTTC.

This sequence joins TRBV20-1 and TRBJ2-5; the D is unclear. TRBJ2-1 explains the end of the DNA better; the J call may be wrong. The CDR3 has 14 amino acids. CDR1 and CDR2 from the germline V gene are DFQATT and SNEGSKA (reference sequence). For the CDR3, the DNA is TGCAGTACAATAACAACACCTCAATTCAATGAGCAGTTCTTC. This gives the protein CSTITTPQFNEQFF.